The clone carrying this T cell receptor beta chain was counted between two and nine times. What it binds is not known. This sample was included in a study of T cell responses to AZD1222 COVID-19 vaccine. Whole-study results and caveats: Sampling captured repertoires only after the peak T cell response. Elevations in Spike-specific TCR breadth and depth followed administration of two AZD1222 doses. Most donors were white British and more were female, and clonal diversity was possibly underestimated.

Clones were sequenced by immunoSEQ multiplex PCR, and TCRdb holds only the in-frame ones, with some missing. This sample carries approximately 150,000 clones, 91% of them seen once, and the ten largest clones take 1.1% to 1.5%. CDR1 is MNHEY, CDR2 SVGEGT, per germline. This CDR3 region has 15 residues. V lost 0 bases to trimming and J lost 4 bases, with 13 bases between them. This specimen consisted of peripheral blood, obtained on day 0 of AZD1222 vaccination. V usage is TRBV6-2 or TRBV6-3 and J usage is TRBJ2-7; D perhaps matches TRBD2 (7 bases). This receptor was obtained from an adult in good health. CDR3 DNA: TGTGCCAGCAGTTACTCGTGGGGGGGCCTGTACGAGCAGTACTTC. This encodes CASSYSWGGLYEQYF.